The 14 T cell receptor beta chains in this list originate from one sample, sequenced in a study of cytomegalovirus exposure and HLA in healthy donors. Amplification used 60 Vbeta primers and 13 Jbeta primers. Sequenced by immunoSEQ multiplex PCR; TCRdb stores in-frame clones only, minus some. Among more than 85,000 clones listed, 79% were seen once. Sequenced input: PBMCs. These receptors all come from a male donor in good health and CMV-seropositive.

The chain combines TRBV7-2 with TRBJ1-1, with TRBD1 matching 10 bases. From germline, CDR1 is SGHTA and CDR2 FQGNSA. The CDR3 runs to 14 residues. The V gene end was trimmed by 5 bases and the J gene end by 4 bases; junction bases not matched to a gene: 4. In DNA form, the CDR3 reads TGTGCCAGCAGCGCCCGGACAGGGGGCACTGAAGCTTTCTTT. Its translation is CASSARTGGTEAFF.

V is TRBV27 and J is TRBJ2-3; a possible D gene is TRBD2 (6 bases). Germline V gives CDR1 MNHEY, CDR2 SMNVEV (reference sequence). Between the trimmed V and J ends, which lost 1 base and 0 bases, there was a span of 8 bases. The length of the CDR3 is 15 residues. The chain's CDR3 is CASSLYGTSTDTQYF. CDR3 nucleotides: TGTGCCAGCAGTTTATATGGGACTAGCACAGATACGCAGTATTTT.

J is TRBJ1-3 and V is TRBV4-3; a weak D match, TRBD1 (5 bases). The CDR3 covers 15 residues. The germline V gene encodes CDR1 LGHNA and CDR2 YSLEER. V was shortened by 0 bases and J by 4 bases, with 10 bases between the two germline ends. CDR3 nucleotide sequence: TGCGCCAGCAGCCAAGACCCCCAGGGAGGAAACACCATATATTTT. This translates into CASSQDPQGGNTIYF.

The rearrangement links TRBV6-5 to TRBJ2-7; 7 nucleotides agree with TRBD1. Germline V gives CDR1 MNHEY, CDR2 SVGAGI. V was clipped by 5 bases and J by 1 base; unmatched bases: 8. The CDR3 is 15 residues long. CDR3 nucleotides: TGTGCCAGCAGTCTCAGGGGGTTTTCTTCCTACGAGCAGTACTTC. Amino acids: CASSLRGFSSYEQYF.

The CDR3 nucleotides are TGTGCCAGCAGTCCAGGGGGGCGAATGGGCACCGGGGAGCTGTTTTTT. Translation: CASSPGGRMGTGELFF. This chain uses TRBV2 with TRBJ2-2, with TRBD1 as a possible D gene (7 bases). Germline CDR1 and CDR2: SNHLY and FYNNEI. Trimming pared 5 bases from V and 4 bases from J, leaving 17 bases between. This CDR3 has 16 residues.

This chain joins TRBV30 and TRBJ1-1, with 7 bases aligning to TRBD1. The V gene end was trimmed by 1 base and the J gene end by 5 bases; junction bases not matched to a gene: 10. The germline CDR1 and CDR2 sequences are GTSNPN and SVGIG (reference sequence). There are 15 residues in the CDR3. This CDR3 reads CAWSGGGRDGTEAFF. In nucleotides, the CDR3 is TGTGCCTGGAGTGGAGGGGGCAGGGACGGGACTGAAGCTTTCTTT. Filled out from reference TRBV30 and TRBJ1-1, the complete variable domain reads SQTIHQWPATLVQPVGSPLSLECTVEGTSNPNLYWYRQAAGRGLQLLFYSVGIGQISSEVPQNLSASRPQDRQFILSSKKLLLSDSGFYLCAWSGGGRDGTEAFFGQGTRLTVV.

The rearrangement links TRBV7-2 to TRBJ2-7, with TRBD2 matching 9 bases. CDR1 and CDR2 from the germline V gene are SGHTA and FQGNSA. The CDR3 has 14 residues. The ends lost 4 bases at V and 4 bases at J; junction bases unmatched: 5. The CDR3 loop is CASSSRSGGYEQYF. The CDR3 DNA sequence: TGTGCCAGCAGCTCACGTAGCGGGGGATACGAGCAGTACTTC.

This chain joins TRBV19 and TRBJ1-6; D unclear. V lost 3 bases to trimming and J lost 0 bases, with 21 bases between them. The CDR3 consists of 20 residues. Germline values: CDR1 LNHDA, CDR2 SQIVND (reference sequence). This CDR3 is CASSIAQPGLGSSYNSPLHF. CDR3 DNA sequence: TGTGCCAGTAGTATTGCCCAACCGGGGTTGGGAAGCTCCTATAATTCACCCCTCCACTTT.

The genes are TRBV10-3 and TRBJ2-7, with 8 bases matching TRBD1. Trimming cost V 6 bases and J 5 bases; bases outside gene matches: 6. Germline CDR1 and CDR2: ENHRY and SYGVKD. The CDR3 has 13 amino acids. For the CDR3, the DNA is TGTGCCATCAGGAGCCCAGGGGGCCACGAGCAGTACTTC. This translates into CAIRSPGGHEQYF.

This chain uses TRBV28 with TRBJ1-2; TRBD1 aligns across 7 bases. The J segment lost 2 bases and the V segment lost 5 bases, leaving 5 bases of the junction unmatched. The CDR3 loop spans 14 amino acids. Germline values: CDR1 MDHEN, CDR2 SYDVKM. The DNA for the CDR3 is TGTGCCAGCAGTCGACAGGGCCTGAACTATGGCTACACCTTC. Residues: CASSRQGLNYGYTF.

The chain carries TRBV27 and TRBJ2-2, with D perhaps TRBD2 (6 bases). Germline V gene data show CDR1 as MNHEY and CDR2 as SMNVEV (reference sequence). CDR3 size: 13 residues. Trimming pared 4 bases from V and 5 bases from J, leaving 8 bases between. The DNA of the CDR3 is TGTGCCAGCAGTTCCGGGACTACCGGGGAGCTGTTTTTT. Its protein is CASSSGTTGELFF.

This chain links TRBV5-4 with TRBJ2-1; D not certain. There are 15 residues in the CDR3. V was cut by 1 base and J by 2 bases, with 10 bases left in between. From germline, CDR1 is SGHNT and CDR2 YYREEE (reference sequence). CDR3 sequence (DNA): TGTGCCAGCAGCTTGAGCCACGAACCCTACAATGAGCAGTTCTTC. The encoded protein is CASSLSHEPYNEQFF.

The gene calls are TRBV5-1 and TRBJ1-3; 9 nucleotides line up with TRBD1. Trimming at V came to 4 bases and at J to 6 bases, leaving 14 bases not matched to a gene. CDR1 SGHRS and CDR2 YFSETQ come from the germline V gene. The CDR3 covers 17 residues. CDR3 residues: CASSPKIPGQGVNTIYF. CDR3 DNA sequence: TGCGCCAGCAGCCCGAAAATACCGGGACAGGGAGTAAACACCATATATTTT. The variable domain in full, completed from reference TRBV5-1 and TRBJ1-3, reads KAGVTQTPRYLIKTRGQQVTLSCSPISGHRSVSWYQQTPGQGLQFLFEYFSETQRNKGNFPGRFSGRQFSNSRSEMNVSTLELGDSALYLCASSPKIPGQGVNTIYFGEGSWLTVV.

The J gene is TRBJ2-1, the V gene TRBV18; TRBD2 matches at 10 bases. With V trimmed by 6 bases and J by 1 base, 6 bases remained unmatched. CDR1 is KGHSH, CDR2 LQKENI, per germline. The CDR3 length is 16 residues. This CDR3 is CASSGQLAGSYNEQFF. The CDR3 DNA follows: TGTGCCAGCTCCGGCCAACTAGCGGGGTCCTACAATGAGCAGTTCTTC.